This is a list of T cell receptor beta chains from one sample in a study of blood T cell repertoires in COVID-19. TCRdb's table, derived via immunoSEQ multiplex PCR, lists solely in-frame clones and lacks some. The sample gives around 240,000 clones, approximately 82% of which show up once; around 1.5% is in the top ten. Material for sequencing was peripheral blood. The source of these receptors is a woman aged 40-49 years who had recovered from COVID-19. Both conserved end residues are part of each CDR3. D genes are given only for firm matches.

v_call	j_call	d_call	cdr3_aa	cdr3_nt
TRBV6-5	TRBJ1-1	NA	CASSYSKRLQSGPTF	TGTGCCAGCAGTTACTCGAAACGTTTGCAGTCAGGGCCGACGTTT
TRBV19	TRBJ1-1	TRBD1	CASRRRTGNTEAFF	TGTGCCAGCCGGCGGCGGACAGGGAACACTGAAGCTTTCTTT
TRBV7-9	TRBJ2-7	TRBD2	CASSLGAGAYEQYF	TGTGCCAGCAGCTTAGGGGCGGGGGCCTACGAGCAGTACTTC
TRBV11-2	TRBJ1-1	NA	CASSPQTQASAFF	TGTGCCAGCAGCCCACAAACCCAGGCCTCAGCTTTCTTT
TRBV24-1	TRBJ1-5	NA	CATSDGANSNQPQHF	TGTGCCACCAGTGATGGAGCCAATAGCAATCAGCCCCAGCATTTT
TRBV29-1	TRBJ2-1	TRBD2	CSVLAGGPREQFF	TGCAGCGTTCTAGCGGGGGGGCCGAGAGAGCAGTTCTTC
TRBV28	TRBJ2-3	TRBD1	CASSTYRRRGTGDHTDTQYF	TGTGCCAGCAGTACTTACCGACGCCGGGGCACAGGGGATCACACAGATACGCAGTATTTT
TRBV10-3	TRBJ2-3	NA	CAISMTAGTTDTQYF	TGTGCCATCAGTATGACAGCGGGTACCACAGATACGCAGTATTTT
TRBV28	TRBJ1-2	NA	CASSVTGHYGYTF	TGTGCCAGCAGTGTGACAGGACATTATGGCTACACCTTC
TRBV6-2/TRBV6-3	TRBJ2-6	TRBD1	CASSRWGQGSSGANVLTF	TGTGCCAGCAGTCGCTGGGGACAGGGAAGCTCTGGGGCCAACGTCCTGACTTTC
TRBV7-9	TRBJ2-7	NA	CASSLPGLYEQYF	TGTGCCAGCAGCTTACCAGGCCTCTACGAGCAGTACTTC
TRBV5-5	TRBJ2-2	TRBD1	CASSPGGTGELFF	TGTGCCAGCAGCCCAGGGGGCACCGGGGAGCTGTTTTTT
TRBV29-1	TRBJ2-3	TRBD2	CSVERASGAVTDTQYF	TGCAGCGTTGAACGGGCTAGCGGGGCTGTCACAGATACGCAGTATTTT